One sample yielded the 7 T cell receptor beta chains listed below, sequenced in a study of regulatory T cells in long-lasting Graves disease. Time point here: newly diagnosed GD, antithyroid drugs for less than 3 months. Construction of the TCR library relied on RNA isolated from PBMCs. Arm-PCR of CDR3 regions with iRepertoire HTBI primers generated TCR beta libraries. One entry per CDR3 protein, called by TCRdb with MiXCR from the multiplex PCR reads. The table lists about 540,000 distinct CDR3 sequences, 13% of them singletons. Another study also made use of these data, one on T cells in Graves' hyperthyroidism and ophthalmopathy.

The specimen comprised peripheral blood mononuclear cells (PBMCs), sampled at new diagnosis, from a patient treated with antithyroid drugs. All receptors come from a young man with Graves disease.

As for this clonotype: A clone one base away is much larger, so this may be a read error. The chain links TRBV7-7 to TRBJ1-5; D call uncertain. The CDR3 has 16 residues. Germline V gene data show CDR1 as SSHAT and CDR2 as FNYEAQ (reference sequence). CDR3 region: CAGSPPRRGVGEPQHF. CDR3 sequence (DNA): TGTGCTGGCAGCCCCCCCCGGCGGGGTGTAGGAGAGCCCCAGCATTTT.

As regards this clonotype: An end of the junction differs from the germline gene, which may be a read error. The rearrangement links TRBV24-1 to TRBJ1-4; D may be TRBD1 (5 bases). Per the germline V gene, CDR1 is KGHDR and CDR2 is SFDVKD. The CDR3 loop spans 17 amino acids. The CDR3 DNA is TGTGCCACCAGTGATTCCAATACAGGAACAACTAATGAAGAACTGTTTTTT. This encodes CATSDSNTGTTNEELFF.

In its sample, this clonotype was seen a few times. The CDR3 DNA sequence: TGCAGTGCTAGGCCCGGGAGAACCTACGAGCAGTACTTC. Translation gives CSARPGRTYEQYF. This sequence joins TRBV20-1 and TRBJ2-7; possibly TRBD2 for D (6 bases). The CDR3 totals 13 residues. The ends were cut back, 3 bases at V and 2 bases at J, with 11 bases in the middle. Germline V gives CDR1 DFQATT, CDR2 SNEGSKA (reference sequence).

This clonotype was seen only a few times. CDR3 DNA: TGTGCCTGGCACAAAGGCCCATTCCCCTACGAGCAGTACTTC. Translating it yields CAWHKGPFPYEQYF. V is TRBV30 and J is TRBJ2-7; no clear D gene. The CDR3 runs 14 residues. Germline V lookup: CDR1 GTSNPN, CDR2 SVGIG (reference sequence). V was cut by 5 bases and J by 2 bases, with 16 bases left in between.

The table lists this clonotype with many counts. The chain recombines TRBV2 with TRBJ2-7; the match to TRBD1 covers 7 bases. The V segment lost 4 bases and the J segment 3 bases; nucleotides outside the gene matches: 12. The CDR3 has 16 amino acids. Germline V CDR1 and CDR2: SNHLY, FYNNEI. The CDR3 loop reads CASSVVPGQRDYEQYF. CDR3 nucleotide sequence: TGTGCCAGCAGTGTAGTTCCGGGACAGAGAGACTACGAGCAGTACTTC.

This clonotype has ten or more counts. The V and J genes are TRBV10-3 and TRBJ2-3; the match to TRBD1 covers 10 bases. This CDR3 is built from 19 residues. Germline assignment: CDR1 ENHRY and CDR2 SYGVKD. The junction had 14 bases not matched to a gene; V was cut back by 4 bases and J by 1 base. CDR3 region: CAISGAPGQGSSRTDTQYF. The CDR3 DNA reads as TGTGCCATCAGTGGGGCACCGGGACAGGGGTCCTCGCGCACAGATACGCAGTATTTT.

This clonotype showed up many times. This chain uses TRBV18 with TRBJ2-1; 10 bases align to TRBD2. The CDR3 is 15 amino acids. V lost 3 bases to trimming and J lost 6 bases; unmatched junction nucleotides: 5. CDR1 is KGHSH, CDR2 LQKENI, per germline. DNA of the CDR3: TGTGCCAGCTCACCCCTAGCGGGAGTAAGCAATGAGCAGTTCTTC. Residues: CASSPLAGVSNEQFF. Combining the CDR3 with reference TRBV18 and TRBJ2-1 gives the whole variable domain NAGVMQNPRHLVRRRGQEARLRCSPMKGHSHVYWYRQLPEEGLKFMVYLQKENIIDESGMPKERFSAEFPKEGPSILRIQQVVRGDSAAYFCASSPLAGVSNEQFFGPGTRLTVL.